These T cell receptor beta chains were read from a single sample in a study of CD8 T cells in ankylosing spondylitis. One entry per CDR3 protein, called by TCRdb with MiXCR from the 5' RACE reads. The table has around 140,000 distinct CDR3 sequences, about 15% seen once. The sample was blood, either unsorted or a sorted T cell fraction (not recorded which). The receptors were sampled from a male donor with ankylosing spondylitis. Each CDR3 is given without its conserved first and last residue. Each record gives: CDR3 protein, V gene.

CDR3 protein: ASAQGLNTGELF
V gene: TRBV27

CDR3 protein: ASSSGPGAGANVLT
V gene: TRBV7-9

CDR3 protein: ASSQDRATAYNEQF
V gene: TRBV4-1

CDR3 protein: ASNPGRGVNNQPQH
V gene: TRBV27

CDR3 protein: SARRGGELF
V gene: TRBV20-1

CDR3 protein: SVDHTGQGEQY
V gene: TRBV29-1

CDR3 protein: ASSSEGDTQY
V gene: TRBV5-1

CDR3 protein: ASRYSPGSYEQY
V gene: TRBV2

CDR3 protein: ASGLEDRYNEQF
V gene: TRBV12-5

CDR3 protein: ASSQGTYEQY
V gene: TRBV3-1

CDR3 protein: ASSLVPGNEQF
V gene: TRBV12-3/TRBV12-4

CDR3 protein: ASSVGTGEAF
V gene: TRBV9

CDR3 protein: ASSFTGPETQY
V gene: TRBV7-8

CDR3 protein: ASSQDITHRSPDTQY
V gene: TRBV4-3

CDR3 protein: ASSEGGGVEQY
V gene: TRBV2

CDR3 protein: ASSTSRVVQPQH
V gene: TRBV12-3/TRBV12-4

CDR3 protein: ASSARLGPNEQF
V gene: TRBV12-3/TRBV12-4

CDR3 protein: SAMTSGSTYNEQF
V gene: TRBV20-1

CDR3 protein: ASSLGQDYETQY
V gene: TRBV5-1

CDR3 protein: ASSLTGGSPLH
V gene: TRBV7-3

CDR3 protein: ATSSAF
V gene: TRBV28

CDR3 protein: ASSQEAPSSYNEQF
V gene: TRBV4-2

CDR3 protein: ASKDRGVYNEQF
V gene: TRBV27

CDR3 protein: SATPARSSYNEQF
V gene: TRBV20-1

CDR3 protein: ASSQIGLAGAGEQF
V gene: TRBV14

CDR3 protein: SGGGPNNDRQF
V gene: TRBV29-1

CDR3 protein: ASSLSGRALRADTQY
V gene: TRBV5-6

CDR3 protein: ASSGGRHEQF
V gene: TRBV9

CDR3 protein: ASASGDRKQETQY
V gene: TRBV12-3/TRBV12-4

CDR3 protein: ASSQDYRWSNYGYT
V gene: TRBV4-2

CDR3 protein: STEPTGYGYT
V gene: TRBV29-1

CDR3 protein: ASSSRTGRYEQY
V gene: TRBV28

CDR3 protein: SARGWRTNTQY
V gene: TRBV20-1

CDR3 protein: ASSSRDFYEQY
V gene: TRBV7-2

CDR3 protein: ASSLDYTEAF
V gene: TRBV7-8

CDR3 protein: SATGLGLSNQPQH
V gene: TRBV20-1

CDR3 protein: ASSLLAGVPNEQF
V gene: TRBV4-1

CDR3 protein: SATGTSGIPHEQY
V gene: TRBV20-1

CDR3 protein: ASSPRQSAGEQY
V gene: TRBV9

CDR3 protein: ASSSGQGPDYGYT
V gene: TRBV11-1

CDR3 protein: ASSQRPRAMNTEAF
V gene: TRBV4-3

CDR3 protein: PSSQDPRGAILLNEQF
V gene: TRBV4-2

CDR3 protein: ASSLEGPGGGETQY
V gene: TRBV11-2

CDR3 protein: ASTGEGFLNTEAF
V gene: TRBV5-1

CDR3 protein: ASSQADRGMDTQY
V gene: TRBV4-3

CDR3 protein: ASSSRTGGNQPQH
V gene: TRBV12-3/TRBV12-4

CDR3 protein: ASSQDGHTGELF
V gene: TRBV28

CDR3 protein: ASSSAARILNEGYT
V gene: TRBV7-9

CDR3 protein: ASTSPGRGSYEQY
V gene: TRBV12-3/TRBV12-4

CDR3 protein: ASSQDQGVPYNEQF
V gene: TRBV4-3

CDR3 protein: ASSPGGRGRRTEAF
V gene: TRBV7-8

CDR3 protein: AVLPGS
V gene: TRBV12-3/TRBV12-4

CDR3 protein: ASIPPGAEEAF
V gene: TRBV27

CDR3 protein: ASRPGGMDLEQF
V gene: TRBV12-3/TRBV12-4

CDR3 protein: ASSVSPGGDFYNEQF
V gene: TRBV9

CDR3 protein: ASGRTSGSGYEQY
V gene: TRBV6-2/TRBV6-3

CDR3 protein: AISEDQSSYNEQF
V gene: TRBV10-3

CDR3 protein: ASSRTGSGTGELF
V gene: TRBV6-1